This TCR beta chain was identified in a study of cytomegalovirus exposure and HLA in healthy donors. The PCR contained 60 Vbeta and 13 Jbeta primers. Profiling relied on immunoSEQ multiplex PCR, and the TCRdb table lists in-frame clones only, not all of them. Its table records 150,000 to 200,000 clones. The V and J ends lost 2 bases and 3 bases respectively, with 4 bases between them. The CDR3 has 12 residues. Per the germline V gene, CDR1 is ENHRY and CDR2 is SYGVKD. Study findings and constraints: Across donors, presence/absence analyses took sequencing depth to be roughly uniform. TRBV6-2, TRBV6-3 and some other V segments were unresolvable in 87-base-pair reads.

About this clone: Antigen: not known.

Sequences were obtained from PBMCs. This clonotype was sampled from a young man in good health and CMV-seronegative. The chain combines TRBV10-3 with TRBJ1-1; D ambiguous. CDR3 coding DNA: TGTGCCATCAGTGAGACTTACACTGAAGCTTTCTTT. This codes for CAISETYTEAFF.